Following are 11 T cell receptor beta chains from one sample sequenced in a study of cytomegalovirus exposure and HLA in healthy donors. 13 Jbeta primers and 60 Vbeta primers were used for the PCR. Produced via immunoSEQ multiplex PCR; TCRdb's table is partial and in-frame only. The sample carries over 150,000 clones, 70% to 90% recorded once. Input material: PBMCs. The receptor set was obtained from a woman aged 30 to 39 in good health and CMV-seronegative.

The chain combines TRBV6-5 with TRBJ2-1, with 9 bases identical to TRBD2. V was pared by 7 bases and J by 4 bases, with 8 bases of the junction left unmatched. CDR3 length equals 15 residues. CDR1 and CDR2 (germline): MNHEY, SVGAGI. CDR3: CASTHEAGGYNEQFF. The CDR3 coding sequence is TGTGCCAGCACTCACGAGGCGGGGGGGTACAATGAGCAGTTCTTC.

The rearrangement joins TRBV6-6 to TRBJ1-1; TRBD1 matches at 9 bases. The V segment lost 7 bases and the J segment 0 bases; nucleotides outside the gene matches: 9. Germline V lookup: CDR1 MNHNY, CDR2 SVGAGI (reference sequence). CDR3 length: 16 amino acids. The CDR3: CASTSWGDRVNTEAFF. The CDR3 DNA follows: TGTGCCAGCACCTCCTGGGGGGACAGGGTGAACACTGAAGCTTTCTTT.

This clone appeared once. This rearrangement joins TRBV18 to TRBJ1-3; TRBD1 matches 9 bases. This CDR3 comprises 19 residues. J gave up 0 bases and V 3 bases, and 12 bases lay outside the gene matches. In germline, CDR1 is KGHSH, CDR2 LQKENI. The DNA for the CDR3 is TGTGCCAGCTCACCCTCGGGACAGGGACTATATAACTCTGGAAACACCATATATTTT. Its protein product is CASSPSGQGLYNSGNTIYF.

V is TRBV2 and J is TRBJ2-4, with D perhaps matching TRBD1 (6 bases). Trimming cost V 4 bases and J 7 bases, with 11 bases left between them. This CDR3 is 13 amino acids long. Germline V gene lookup returns CDR1 SNHLY and CDR2 FYNNEI. This chain's CDR3 is CASSGGPGNIQYF. DNA of the CDR3: TGTGCCAGCAGTGGGGGGCCTGGGAACATTCAGTACTTC. Using reference TRBV2 and TRBJ2-4 for the parts outside the CDR3, the full variable domain is EPEVTQTPSHQVTQMGQEVILRCVPISNHLYFYWYRQILGQKVEFLVSFYNNEISEKSEIFDDQFSVERPDGSNFTLKIRSTKLEDSAMYFCASSGGPGNIQYFGAGTRLSVL.

The CDR3, as DNA: TGTGCCAGCACTGTGACAGGGAGCAATCAGCCCCAGCATTTT. Translated: CASTVTGSNQPQHF. This chain connects TRBV28 to TRBJ1-5, with 7 bases that match TRBD1. The germline V gene has CDR1 MDHEN and CDR2 SYDVKM. CDR3 length: 14 residues. V was pared by 7 bases and J by 1 base, with 4 bases of the junction left unmatched.

The chain employs TRBV23-1 and TRBJ2-5; 12 bases fit TRBD2. TRBV23-1 is an open reading frame, and its role is uncertain. The CDR3 is 17 residues long. V shed 4 bases and J 5 bases; nucleotides not matched to a gene: 11. The CDR3, as DNA: TGCGCCAGCAGTCGCAATCTAGCGGGAGGGCCGCACGAGACCCAGTACTTC. Its translation is CASSRNLAGGPHETQYF.

This chain connects TRBV7-9 to TRBJ2-1, with D possibly TRBD2 on 6 matching bases. Looked up from germline, CDR1 is SEHNR and CDR2 is FQNEAQ (reference sequence). The germline V and J ends were trimmed by 5 bases and 5 bases, with 13 bases remaining between them. CDR3 length equals 14 residues. The DNA of the CDR3 is TGTGCCAGCAGCCGGGCGGAGCGGGACAATGAGCAGTTCTTC. Amino acid sequence: CASSRAERDNEQFF. Full variable domain (rest looked up from reference TRBV7-9 and TRBJ2-1): DTGVSQNPRHKITKRGQNVTFRCDPISEHNRLYWYRQTLGQGPEFLTYFQNEAQLEKSRLLSDRFSAERPKGSFSTLEIQRTEQGDSAMYLCASSRAERDNEQFFGPGTRLTVL.

The chain links TRBV5-4 to TRBJ2-7; 12 bases map to TRBD1. V was clipped by 4 bases and J by 6 bases; unmatched bases: 11. Germline V lookup: CDR1 SGHNT, CDR2 YYREEE (reference sequence). The CDR3 consists of 16 residues. This CDR3 is CASSHSRWDRGREQYF. As DNA, the CDR3 is TGTGCCAGCAGCCATTCTCGTTGGGACAGGGGGCGCGAGCAGTACTTC.

The gene calls are TRBV5-1 and TRBJ1-1; D gene unclear. Per germline, CDR1 SGHRS and CDR2 YFSETQ. The CDR3 spans 11 residues. The germline V and J ends were trimmed by 7 bases and 3 bases, with 7 bases remaining between them. The CDR3: CASRDHTEAFF. In DNA, the CDR3 is TGCGCCAGCCGGGATCACACTGAAGCTTTCTTT.

This chain links TRBV6-5 with TRBJ2-2, with TRBD2 matching 7 bases. V gave up 8 bases and J gave up 6 bases; unmatched junction bases: 12. Per germline, CDR1 MNHEY and CDR2 SVGAGI. The CDR3 is made up of 15 amino acids. CDR3 residues: CASGLGGLGAGELFF. The CDR3, as DNA: TGTGCCAGCGGCCTGGGAGGGCTTGGCGCCGGGGAGCTGTTTTTT.

V gene TRBV5-4 combines with J gene TRBJ2-3, with 7 bases that match TRBD1. The CDR3 is made up of 15 amino acids. V lost 4 bases to trimming and J lost 3 bases; unmatched junction nucleotides: 8. Germline CDR1 reads SGHNT; CDR2 reads YYREEE (reference sequence). The CDR3 DNA is TGTGCCAGCAGCCTCGGGGACAGTGGAACAGATACGCAGTATTTT. Translation gives CASSLGDSGTDTQYF. Drawing the rest from reference TRBV5-4 and TRBJ2-3, the complete variable domain is ETGVTQSPTHLIKTRGQQVTLRCSSQSGHNTVSWYQQALGQGPQFIFQYYREEENGRGNFPPRFSGLQFPNYSSELNVNALELDDSALYLCASSLGDSGTDTQYFGPGTRLTVL.